One and the same sample provided the 19 T cell receptor beta chains below, sequenced in a study of identical twins (TCRdb year 2016). To prepare the library, 5' RACE was applied. Sequencing took place on an Illumina HiSeq 2000. TCRdb passed the public sequencing reads through fastp at Q25 and MiXCR, retaining productive beta sequences. Each entry is one CDR3 protein sequence, shown with its most common DNA and genes. This sample is represented by 400,000 to 650,000 distinct CDR3 sequences; around 20% of them were singletons. Clones ranked in the top ten supply around 0.9% of the sample. The same sample was also studied in work on T cells expressing NK-cell markers.

The sample consisted of CD4+ T cells sorted from blood. The receptors come from a woman aged 18 to 35 in good health.

V is TRBV21-1 and J is TRBJ2-7; no DNA check was done on the table's D call, TRBD2. TRBV21-1 is an annotated pseudogene. CDR3 size: 14 residues. Written as DNA, the CDR3 is TGTGCCAGCAGCAACCCAGCGGGAGTGGATGAGCAGTACTTC. Protein product: CASSNPAGVDEQYF.

In regard to this clonotype: It may be a read error: a sequence one base away is much more abundant. The chain combines TRBV12-3 or TRBV12-4 with TRBJ1-5; maybe TRBD1 (5 bases). This CDR3 spans 12 amino acids. V was trimmed by 6 bases and J by 3 bases, leaving 6 bases between them. The CDR3 reads CASRDTNQPQHF. The CDR3 DNA reads TGTGCCAGCAGGGACACCAATCAGCCCCAGCATTTT.

V and J are TRBV23-1 and TRBJ2-1, with D perhaps TRBD1 (5 bases). TRBV23-1 is recorded as an ORF, its role being uncertain. The CDR3 consists of 14 residues. V lost 3 bases to trimming and J lost 8 bases, with 14 bases between them. In nucleotides, the CDR3 is TGCGCCAGCAGTCAGGGGCCGAGGCCCGATGAGCAGTTCTTC. Amino acid sequence: CASSQGPRPDEQFF.

This clonotype was counted only a few times. The chain employs TRBV20-1 and TRBJ2-7; 11 nucleotides line up with TRBD2. The V segment lost 6 bases and the J segment 6 bases; nucleotides outside the gene matches: 16. Germline V gene sequence: CDR1 DFQATT, CDR2 SNEGSKA (reference sequence). CDR3 size: 16 residues. The CDR3 here is CSATNSGRAGLGEQYF. The CDR3 region has the DNA TGCAGTGCCACGAATAGCGGGAGGGCCGGATTAGGCGAGCAGTACTTC.

CDR3 amino acids: CASSPGRTANTEAFF. The CDR3 DNA is TGCGCCAGCAGCCCCGGGAGGACAGCTAACACTGAAGCTTTCTTT. The chain employs TRBV5-1 and TRBJ1-1; D is perhaps TRBD1 (6 bases). CDR3 length: 15 residues. Germline V gene lookup returns CDR1 SGHRS and CDR2 YFSETQ. Trimming removed 4 bases from V and 2 bases from J, with 15 bases in between. Complete variable domain (other parts from reference TRBV5-1 and TRBJ1-1): KAGVTQTPRYLIKTRGQQVTLSCSPISGHRSVSWYQQTPGQGLQFLFEYFSETQRNKGNFPGRFSGRQFSNSRSEMNVSTLELGDSALYLCASSPGRTANTEAFFGQGTRLTVV.

The V and J genes are TRBV5-5 and TRBJ1-2; TRBD1 agrees at 8 bases. The trim removed 4 bases at V and 8 bases at J, leaving 13 bases unmatched. The CDR3 extends over 15 amino acids. Germline loops: CDR1 SGHKS, CDR2 YYEKEE (reference sequence). CDR3 bases: TGTGCCAGCAGCGGATTGACAGGGGCCCGGCGGGGCTACACCTTC. It yields the protein CASSGLTGARRGYTF.

The chain combines TRBV5-1 with TRBJ1-5; D call uncertain. This CDR3 is built from 15 residues. V lost 4 bases to trimming and J lost 0 bases, with 11 bases between them. Germline V gene lookup returns CDR1 SGHRS and CDR2 YFSETQ. The CDR3: CASSADSHSNQPQHF. The CDR3, as DNA: TGCGCCAGCAGCGCTGACTCACATAGCAATCAGCCCCAGCATTTT.

This chain links TRBV4-3 with TRBJ2-1; no firm D call. Germline CDR1 and CDR2: LGHNA and YSLEER. Trimming took off 10 bases at V and 2 bases at J, with 12 bases between the two ends. CDR3 size: 13 residues. The CDR3 is CANAHGTYNEQFF. The CDR3 nucleotides are TGCGCCAATGCACATGGCACCTACAATGAGCAGTTCTTC.

This clonotype was seen more than once but under ten times. This chain uses TRBV20-1 with TRBJ2-7; possible D gene TRBD2, 6 bases. This CDR3 contains 15 residues. V dropped 1 base and J dropped 2 bases, with 15 bases sitting between them. Germline CDR1 is DFQATT and CDR2 is SNEGSKA (reference sequence). This chain's CDR3 is CSARVPTRSPYEQYF. The CDR3 nucleotides are TGCAGTGCTAGAGTCCCGACTAGGAGCCCCTACGAGCAGTACTTC.

This clonotype appeared many times. The genes are TRBV29-1 and TRBJ2-3; perhaps TRBD1 as D (6 bases). V shed 5 bases and J shed 6 bases, with 21 bases lying between them. The length of the CDR3 is 15 residues. CDR1 and CDR2 from the germline V gene are SQVTM and ANQGSEA. DNA of the CDR3: TGCAGCGTTCCACGACAGGCGGGTCTGGGGGATACGCAGTATTTT. It specifies CSVPRQAGLGDTQYF.

V gene TRBV6-5 combines with J gene TRBJ2-2, with D tentatively TRBD1 (6 bases). Between the trimmed V and J ends, which lost 2 bases and 7 bases, there was a span of 11 bases. This CDR3 has 14 residues. The germline V gene has CDR1 MNHEY and CDR2 SVGAGI. DNA for the CDR3: TGTGCCAGCAGTTACGCACAGGGATACGGGGAGCTGTTTTTT. Protein product: CASSYAQGYGELFF.

The chain uses TRBV12-3 or TRBV12-4 and TRBJ2-5; 7 bases are a match to TRBD2. Trimming removed 3 bases from V and 7 bases from J; junction bases left unmatched: 5. This CDR3 is built from 13 residues. CDR3: CASSLLGRGTQYF. In nucleotides, the CDR3 is TGTGCCAGCAGTTTGTTGGGGAGGGGGACCCAGTACTTC.

The chain has TRBV10-3 and TRBJ1-2, with D unresolved. V was shortened by 3 bases and J by 2 bases, with 13 bases between the two germline ends. The CDR3 extends over 15 amino acids. CDR1 is ENHRY, CDR2 SYGVKD, per germline. The CDR3 region has the DNA TGTGCCATCAGTGATCCTAGAGAACAGAACTATGGCTACACCTTC. Protein sequence: CAISDPREQNYGYTF.

This clonotype showed up just a few times. The J gene is TRBJ2-1, the V gene TRBV5-1; the D is unclear. Per the germline V gene, CDR1 is SGHRS and CDR2 is YFSETQ. This CDR3 is built from 14 residues. With 1 base removed from V and 7 bases from J, the gap between germline ends came to 12 bases. CDR3 DNA: TGCGCCAGCAGCTTGCCCCAGAGGCTAAATGAGCAGTTCTTC. This translates into CASSLPQRLNEQFF.

This clonotype was detected a few times. V gene TRBV29-1 combines with J gene TRBJ2-1; possible D gene TRBD2, 5 bases. Per germline, CDR1 SQVTM and CDR2 ANQGSEA. The CDR3 runs to 14 residues. Trimming cost V 3 bases and J 0 bases, with 9 bases left between them. The CDR3 bases are TGCAGCGTTGATACGGGGAGCTCCTACAATGAGCAGTTCTTC. Translated: CSVDTGSSYNEQFF.

This clonotype came up a few times. V usage is TRBV7-2 and J usage is TRBJ2-7; maybe TRBD2 (7 bases). With 1 base removed from V and 6 bases from J, the gap between germline ends came to 16 bases. Germline V gene data show CDR1 as SGHTA and CDR2 as FQGNSA. CDR3 length equals 15 residues. Written as DNA, the CDR3 is TGTGCCAGCAGCTTAGGAGGGAGGGGGAAAGCCGAGCAGTACTTC. It is translated as CASSLGGRGKAEQYF.

The chain combines TRBV29-1 with TRBJ2-7; D might be TRBD1 (6 bases). The CDR3 is 12 amino acids. The ends were cut back, 6 bases at V and 7 bases at J, with 16 bases in the middle. The germline V gene has CDR1 SQVTM and CDR2 ANQGSEA. Here the CDR3 DNA reads TGCAGCGTCACCCAGGGGATAGGGGAGCAGTACTTC. Amino acid sequence: CSVTQGIGEQYF.

The chain combines TRBV3-1 with TRBJ2-1; the match to TRBD2 covers 8 bases. The CDR3 totals 14 residues. Germline CDR1 LGHDT, CDR2 YNNKEL (reference sequence). V lost 3 bases to trimming and J lost 15 bases; unmatched junction nucleotides: 13. DNA for the CDR3: TGTGCCAGCAGCCAGGATCCTTTCGGGGGGGAAACGTTCTTC. Translation gives CASSQDPFGGETFF.

The chain combines TRBV5-1 with TRBJ1-6; D remains ambiguous. V lost 2 bases and J 6 bases, leaving 12 bases between the germline ends. The V gene's germline CDR1 is SGHRS and CDR2 YFSETQ. This CDR3 region has 15 residues. CDR3 DNA: TGCGCCAGCAGCTTCGAACACGGCGGTAATTCACCCCTCCACTTT. It specifies CASSFEHGGNSPLHF.